This TCR beta chain originates from a study of human T cells and chemical hapten exposure. Study background: During the roughly 25-week study period, patients had diphenylcyclopropenone applied to the scalp every week.

This clonotype was detected many times. What it binds is not known. CDR1 is MNHEY, CDR2 SVGEGT, per germline. The CDR3 length is 13 residues. The V end lost 6 bases, the J end lost 4 bases, and 12 bases lay between the germline ends. A single record per CDR3 protein comes from TCRdb applying MiXCR to the RACE reads. Of 84,000 or so distinct CDR3 sequences in the sample, roughly a tenth are singletons; the top ten hold about 2.3%. Study-wide points: The study found that DPC sensitization did not change TCRs above 1 in 1000 frequency.

The time point: patch test 2, 6 weeks after DPC sensitization. The sample's treatment: therapeutic diphenylcyclopropenone sensitization with weekly scalp DPC. Participating donors were patients with alopecia, aged 18 to 70 years, considered appropriate candidates for DPC. V is TRBV6-2 or TRBV6-3 and J is TRBJ1-2; D possibly corresponds to TRBD1 (5 bases). The TCR originated in a young woman with alopecia areata. Some clones in this sample may be carry-over from other donors' samples. The source material was whole blood, sampled in connection with sensitization to the hapten diphenylcyclopropenone (DPC). DNA of the CDR3: TGTGCCAGCAGGGATGGGGCGATCTATGGCTACACCTTC. Protein: CASRDGAIYGYTF.